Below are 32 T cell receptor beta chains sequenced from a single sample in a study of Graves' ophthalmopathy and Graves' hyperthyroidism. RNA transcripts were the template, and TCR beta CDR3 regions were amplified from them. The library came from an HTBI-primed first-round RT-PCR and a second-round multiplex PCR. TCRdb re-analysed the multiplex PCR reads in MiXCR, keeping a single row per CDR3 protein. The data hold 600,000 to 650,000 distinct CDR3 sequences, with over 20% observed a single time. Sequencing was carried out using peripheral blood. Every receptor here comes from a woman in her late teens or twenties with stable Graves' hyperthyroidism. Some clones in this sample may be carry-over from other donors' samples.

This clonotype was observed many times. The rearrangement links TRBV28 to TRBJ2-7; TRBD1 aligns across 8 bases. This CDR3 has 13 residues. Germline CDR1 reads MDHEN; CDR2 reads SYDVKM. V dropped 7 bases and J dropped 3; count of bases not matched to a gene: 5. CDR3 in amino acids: CASTRQGSYEQYF. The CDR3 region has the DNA TGTGCCAGCACCAGACAGGGGAGCTACGAGCAGTACTTC.

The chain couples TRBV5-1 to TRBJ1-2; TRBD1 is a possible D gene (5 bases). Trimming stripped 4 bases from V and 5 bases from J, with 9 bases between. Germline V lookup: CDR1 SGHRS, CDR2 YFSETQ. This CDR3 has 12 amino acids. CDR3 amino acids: CASSGGVYGYTF. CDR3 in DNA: TGCGCCAGCAGCGGAGGGGTATATGGCTACACCTTC.

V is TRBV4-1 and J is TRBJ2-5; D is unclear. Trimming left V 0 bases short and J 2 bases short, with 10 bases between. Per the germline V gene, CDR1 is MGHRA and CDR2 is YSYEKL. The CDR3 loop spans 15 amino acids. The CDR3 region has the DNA TGCGCCAGCAGCCAAGAGGCGAGAAATCAAGAGACCCAGTACTTC. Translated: CASSQEARNQETQYF.

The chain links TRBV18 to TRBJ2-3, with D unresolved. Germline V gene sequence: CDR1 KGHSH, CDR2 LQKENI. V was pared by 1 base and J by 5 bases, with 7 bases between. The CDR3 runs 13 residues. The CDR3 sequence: CASSPRPQDTQYF. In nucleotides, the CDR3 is TGTGCCAGCTCACCACGACCCCAAGATACGCAGTATTTT.

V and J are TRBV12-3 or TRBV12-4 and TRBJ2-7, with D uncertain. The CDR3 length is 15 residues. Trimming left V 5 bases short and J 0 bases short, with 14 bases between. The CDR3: CASSPQRPSSYEQYF. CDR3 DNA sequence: TGTGCCAGCAGTCCCCAGAGGCCCAGCTCCTACGAGCAGTACTTC.

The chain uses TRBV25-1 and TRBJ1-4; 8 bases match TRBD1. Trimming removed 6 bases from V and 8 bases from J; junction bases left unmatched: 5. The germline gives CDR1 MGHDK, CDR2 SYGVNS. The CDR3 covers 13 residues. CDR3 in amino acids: CASRTGEEEKLFF. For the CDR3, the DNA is TGTGCCAGCAGGACAGGGGAAGAGGAAAAACTGTTTTTT.

Here the CDR3 DNA reads TGTGCCACCAGCAGAGCCCCGGATGGTCAGCCCCAGCATTTT. Translated, it gives CATSRAPDGQPQHF. The chain couples TRBV15 to TRBJ1-5; D is ambiguous. Germline V gene sequence: CDR1 LNHNV, CDR2 YYDKDF (reference sequence). The CDR3 covers 14 residues. The V and J ends lost 1 base and 6 bases respectively, with 10 bases between them.

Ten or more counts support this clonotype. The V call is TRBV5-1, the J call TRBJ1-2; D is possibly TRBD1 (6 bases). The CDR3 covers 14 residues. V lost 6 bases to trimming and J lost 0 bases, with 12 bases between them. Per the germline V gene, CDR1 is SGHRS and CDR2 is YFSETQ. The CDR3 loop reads CASTTGNPNYGYTF. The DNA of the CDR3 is TGCGCCAGCACCACAGGGAACCCTAACTATGGCTACACCTTC.

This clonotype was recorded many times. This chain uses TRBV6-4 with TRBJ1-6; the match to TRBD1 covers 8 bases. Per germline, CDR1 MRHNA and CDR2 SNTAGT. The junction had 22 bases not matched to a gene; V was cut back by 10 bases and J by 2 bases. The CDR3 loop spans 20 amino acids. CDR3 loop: CATEGIGQGGSMAYNSPLHF. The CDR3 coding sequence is TGTGCCACCGAAGGGATCGGACAGGGAGGATCTATGGCCTATAATTCACCCCTCCACTTT.

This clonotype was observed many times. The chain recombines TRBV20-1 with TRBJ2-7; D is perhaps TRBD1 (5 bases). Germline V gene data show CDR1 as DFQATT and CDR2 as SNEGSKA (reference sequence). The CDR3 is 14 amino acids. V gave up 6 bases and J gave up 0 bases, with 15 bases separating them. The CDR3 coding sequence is TGCAGTGCGGGGTCAGAAGGGGACTCCTACGAGCAGTACTTC. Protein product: CSAGSEGDSYEQYF.

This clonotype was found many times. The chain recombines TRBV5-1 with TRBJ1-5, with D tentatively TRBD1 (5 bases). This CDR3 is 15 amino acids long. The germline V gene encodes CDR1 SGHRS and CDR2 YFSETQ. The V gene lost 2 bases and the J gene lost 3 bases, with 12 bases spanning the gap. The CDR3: CASSLGTGVNQPQHF. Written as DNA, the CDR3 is TGCGCCAGCAGCTTAGGGACGGGGGTCAATCAGCCCCAGCATTTT.

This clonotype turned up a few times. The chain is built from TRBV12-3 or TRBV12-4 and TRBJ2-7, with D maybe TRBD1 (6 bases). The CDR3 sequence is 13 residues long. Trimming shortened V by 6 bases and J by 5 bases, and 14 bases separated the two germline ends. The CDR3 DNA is TGTGCCAGCAGCCTCGGACAGTACGACGAGCAGTACTTC. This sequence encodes CASSLGQYDEQYF.

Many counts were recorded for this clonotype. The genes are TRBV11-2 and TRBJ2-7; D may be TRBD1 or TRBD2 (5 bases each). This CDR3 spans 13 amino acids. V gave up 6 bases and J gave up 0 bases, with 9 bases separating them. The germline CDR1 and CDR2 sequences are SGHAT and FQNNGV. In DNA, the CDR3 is TGTGCCAGCAGGGGGACCAGCTCCTACGAGCAGTACTTC. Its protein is CASRGTSSYEQYF.

For the CDR3, the DNA is TGTGCCAGCAGTTTATCAGCCAGGCCCCTCTATGGCTACACCTTC. Residues: CASSLSARPLYGYTF. The V call is TRBV27, the J call TRBJ1-2; D ambiguous. The V gene's germline CDR1 is MNHEY and CDR2 SMNVEV (reference sequence). This CDR3 has 15 amino acids. V dropped 0 bases and J dropped 4 bases, with 12 bases sitting between them.

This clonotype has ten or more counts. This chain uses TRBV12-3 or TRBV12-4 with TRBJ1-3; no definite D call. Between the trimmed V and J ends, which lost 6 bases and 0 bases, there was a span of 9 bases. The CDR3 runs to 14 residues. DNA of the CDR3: TGTGCCAGCAGACCCAGGCGCTCTGGAAACACCATATATTTT. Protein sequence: CASRPRRSGNTIYF.

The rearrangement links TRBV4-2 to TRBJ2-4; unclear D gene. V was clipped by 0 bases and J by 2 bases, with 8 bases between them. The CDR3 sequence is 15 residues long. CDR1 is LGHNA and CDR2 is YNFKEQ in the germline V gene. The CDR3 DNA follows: TGTGCCAGCAGCCAAGATCGGGTATCCAAAAACATTCAGTACTTC. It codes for CASSQDRVSKNIQYF.

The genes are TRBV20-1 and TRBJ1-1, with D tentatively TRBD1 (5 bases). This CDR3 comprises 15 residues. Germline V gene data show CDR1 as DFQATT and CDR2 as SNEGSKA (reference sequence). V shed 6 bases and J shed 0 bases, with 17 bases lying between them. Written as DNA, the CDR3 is TGCAGTGCATTCCGAGGGGACGGCATGAACACTGAAGCTTTCTTT. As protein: CSAFRGDGMNTEAFF.

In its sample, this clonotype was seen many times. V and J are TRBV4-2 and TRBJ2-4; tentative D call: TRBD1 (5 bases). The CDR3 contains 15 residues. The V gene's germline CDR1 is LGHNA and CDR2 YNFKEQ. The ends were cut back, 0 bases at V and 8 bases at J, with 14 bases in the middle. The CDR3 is CASSQDKGSRDIQYF. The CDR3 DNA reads TGTGCCAGCAGCCAAGATAAGGGTAGCAGGGACATTCAGTACTTC.

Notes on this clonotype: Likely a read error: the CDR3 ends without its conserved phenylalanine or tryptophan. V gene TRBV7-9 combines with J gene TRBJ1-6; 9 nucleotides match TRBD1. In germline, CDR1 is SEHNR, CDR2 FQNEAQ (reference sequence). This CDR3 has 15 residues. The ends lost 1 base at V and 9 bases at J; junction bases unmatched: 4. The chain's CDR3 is CASSLEQGAGSPLHI. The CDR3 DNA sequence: TGTGCCAGCAGCTTAGAACAGGGGGCCGGTTCACCCCTCCACATT.

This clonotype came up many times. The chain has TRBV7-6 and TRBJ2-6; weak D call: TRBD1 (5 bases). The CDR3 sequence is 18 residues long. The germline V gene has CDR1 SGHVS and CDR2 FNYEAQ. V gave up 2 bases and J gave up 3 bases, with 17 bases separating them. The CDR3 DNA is TGTGCCAGCAGCTTAATTTCGCCCAGGGTGGGTGGGGCCAACGTCCTGACTTTC. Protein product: CASSLISPRVGGANVLTF.

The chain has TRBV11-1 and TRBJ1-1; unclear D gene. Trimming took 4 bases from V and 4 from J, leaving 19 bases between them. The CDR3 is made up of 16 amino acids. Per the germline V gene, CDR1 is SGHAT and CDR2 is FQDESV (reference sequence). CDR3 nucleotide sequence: TGTGCCAGCAGCTCCATGCCCTATCTTGGTAGCACTGAAGCTTTCTTT. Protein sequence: CASSSMPYLGSTEAFF.

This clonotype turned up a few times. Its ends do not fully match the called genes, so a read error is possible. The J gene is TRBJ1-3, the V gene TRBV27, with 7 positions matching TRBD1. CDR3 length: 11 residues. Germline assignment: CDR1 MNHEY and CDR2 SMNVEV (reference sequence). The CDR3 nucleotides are TGTGCCAGACCATACGACAGGGCCCGGGGTTTT. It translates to CARPYDRARGF.

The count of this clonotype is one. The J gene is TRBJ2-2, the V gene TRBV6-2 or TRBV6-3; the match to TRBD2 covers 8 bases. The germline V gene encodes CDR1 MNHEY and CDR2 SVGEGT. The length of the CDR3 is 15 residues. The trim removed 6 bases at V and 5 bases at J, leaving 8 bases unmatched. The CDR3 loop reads CASRRQGLDTGELFF. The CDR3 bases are TGTGCCAGCAGACGGCAGGGACTAGATACCGGGGAGCTGTTTTTT.

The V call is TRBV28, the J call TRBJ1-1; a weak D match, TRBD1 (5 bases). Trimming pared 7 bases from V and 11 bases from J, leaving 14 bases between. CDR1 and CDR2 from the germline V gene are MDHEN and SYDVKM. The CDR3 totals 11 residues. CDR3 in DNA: TGTGCCAGCACTTTGTGGGGCGATGCTTTCTTT. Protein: CASTLWGDAFF.

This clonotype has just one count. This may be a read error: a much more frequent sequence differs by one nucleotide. CDR3 sequence reads: CASSEAPGVDNQPKHF. CDR3 bases: TGTGCCAGCAGTGAAGCGCCGGGTGTTGACAATCAGCCCAAGCATTTT. The J gene is TRBJ1-5, the V gene TRBV2, with D unclear. CDR3 length: 16 residues. CDR1 and CDR2 (germline): SNHLY, FYNNEI. The full variable domain, rest sourced from reference TRBV2 and TRBJ1-5, is EPEVTQTPSHQVTQMGQEVILRCVPISNHLYFYWYRQILGQKVEFLVSFYNNEISEKSEIFDDQFSVERPDGSNFTLKIRSTKLEDSAMYFCASSEAPGVDNQPKHFGDGTRLSIL.

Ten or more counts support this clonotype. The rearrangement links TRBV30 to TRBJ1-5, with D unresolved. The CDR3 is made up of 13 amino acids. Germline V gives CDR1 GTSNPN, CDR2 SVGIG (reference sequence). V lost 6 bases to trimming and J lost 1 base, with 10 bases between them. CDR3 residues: CACGRESNQPQHF. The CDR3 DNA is TGTGCCTGCGGAAGGGAAAGCAATCAGCCCCAGCATTTT.

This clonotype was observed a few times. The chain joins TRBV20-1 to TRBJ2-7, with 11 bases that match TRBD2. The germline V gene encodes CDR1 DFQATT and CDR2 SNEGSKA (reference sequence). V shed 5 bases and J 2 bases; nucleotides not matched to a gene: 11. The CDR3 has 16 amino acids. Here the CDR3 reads CSALSLLAGDPYEQYF. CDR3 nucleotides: TGCAGTGCTCTTTCACTACTAGCGGGAGACCCCTACGAGCAGTACTTC.

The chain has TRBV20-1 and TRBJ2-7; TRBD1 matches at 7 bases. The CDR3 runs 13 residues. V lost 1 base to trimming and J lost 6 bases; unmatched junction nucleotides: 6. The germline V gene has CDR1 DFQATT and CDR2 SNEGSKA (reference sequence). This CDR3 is CSARVPGGTEQYF. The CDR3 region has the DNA TGCAGTGCTAGAGTCCCAGGGGGAACCGAGCAGTACTTC.

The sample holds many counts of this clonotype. The CDR3 DNA sequence: TGTGCCAGCACGGGCGGTAACTATGGCTACACCTTC. Translated, it gives CASTGGNYGYTF. The chain combines TRBV6-5 with TRBJ1-2; D remains unclear. V lost 7 bases and J lost 1, with 7 bases in between. CDR3 size: 12 residues. Germline lookup yields CDR1 MNHEY and CDR2 SVGAGI.

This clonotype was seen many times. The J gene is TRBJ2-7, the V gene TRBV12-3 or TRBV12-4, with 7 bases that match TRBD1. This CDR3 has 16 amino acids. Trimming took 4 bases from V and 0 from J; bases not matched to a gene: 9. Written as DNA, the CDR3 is TGTGCCAGCAGTTCCCCGGGGTGGGACAGCTCCTACGAGCAGTACTTC. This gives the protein CASSSPGWDSSYEQYF.

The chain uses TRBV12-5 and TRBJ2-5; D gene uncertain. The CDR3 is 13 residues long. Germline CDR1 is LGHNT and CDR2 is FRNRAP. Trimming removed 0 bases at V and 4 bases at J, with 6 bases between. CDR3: CASGLVPGETQYF. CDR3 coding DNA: TGTGCTAGTGGTTTGGTACCAGGAGAGACCCAGTACTTC.

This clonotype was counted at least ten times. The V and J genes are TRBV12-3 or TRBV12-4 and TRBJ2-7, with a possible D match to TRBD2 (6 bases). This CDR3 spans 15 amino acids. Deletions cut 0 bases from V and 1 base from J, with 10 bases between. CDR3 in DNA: TGTGCCAGCAGTTTAGCGGAGGGCGATTCCTACGAGCAGTACTTC. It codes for CASSLAEGDSYEQYF.